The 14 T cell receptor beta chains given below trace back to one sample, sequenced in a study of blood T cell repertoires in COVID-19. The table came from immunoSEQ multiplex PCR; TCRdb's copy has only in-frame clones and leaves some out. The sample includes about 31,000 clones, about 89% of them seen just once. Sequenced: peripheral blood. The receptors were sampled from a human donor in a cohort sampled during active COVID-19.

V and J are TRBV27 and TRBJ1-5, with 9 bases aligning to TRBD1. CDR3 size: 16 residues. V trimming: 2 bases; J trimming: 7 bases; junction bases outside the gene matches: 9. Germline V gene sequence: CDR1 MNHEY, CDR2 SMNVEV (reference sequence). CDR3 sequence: CASSLISGQGSQPQHF. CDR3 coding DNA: TGTGCCAGCAGTTTAATTTCAGGACAGGGGAGCCAGCCCCAGCATTTT.

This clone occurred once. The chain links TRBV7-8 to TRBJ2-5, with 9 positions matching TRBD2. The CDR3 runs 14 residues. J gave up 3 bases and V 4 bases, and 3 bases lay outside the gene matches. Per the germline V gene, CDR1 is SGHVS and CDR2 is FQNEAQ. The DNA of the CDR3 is TGTGCCAGCAGCTCTCTAGCGGGGAAAGAGACCCAGTACTTC. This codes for CASSSLAGKETQYF. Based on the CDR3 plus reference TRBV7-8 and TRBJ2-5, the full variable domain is GAGVSQSPRYKVAKRGQDVALRCDPISGHVSLFWYQQALGQGPEFLTYFQNEAQLDKSGLPSDRFFAERPEGSVSTLKIQRTQQEDSAVYLCASSSLAGKETQYFGPGTRLLVL.

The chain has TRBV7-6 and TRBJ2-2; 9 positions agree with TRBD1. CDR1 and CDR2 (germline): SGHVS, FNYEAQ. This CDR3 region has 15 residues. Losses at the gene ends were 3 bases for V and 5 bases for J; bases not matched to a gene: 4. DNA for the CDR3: TGTGCCAGCAGCTTGGGACAGGGATTGACCGGGGAGCTGTTTTTT. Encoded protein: CASSLGQGLTGELFF.

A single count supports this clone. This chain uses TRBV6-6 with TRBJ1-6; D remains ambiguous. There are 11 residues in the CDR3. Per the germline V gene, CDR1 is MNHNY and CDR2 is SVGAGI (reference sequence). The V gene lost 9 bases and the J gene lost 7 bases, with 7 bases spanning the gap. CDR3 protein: CASMSNSPLHF. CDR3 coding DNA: TGTGCCAGTATGAGCAATTCACCCCTCCACTTT.

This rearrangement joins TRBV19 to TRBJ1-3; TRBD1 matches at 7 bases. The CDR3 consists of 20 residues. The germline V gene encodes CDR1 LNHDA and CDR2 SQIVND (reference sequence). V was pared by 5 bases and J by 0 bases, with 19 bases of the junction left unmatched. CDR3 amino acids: CASSLYAGAPGQSSGNTIYF. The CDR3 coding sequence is TGTGCCAGTAGTCTATACGCCGGAGCGCCGGGACAGAGCTCTGGAAACACCATATATTTT.

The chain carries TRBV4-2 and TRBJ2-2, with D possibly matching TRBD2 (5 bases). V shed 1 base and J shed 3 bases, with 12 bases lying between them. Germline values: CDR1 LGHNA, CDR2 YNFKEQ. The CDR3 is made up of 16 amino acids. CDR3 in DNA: TGTGCCAGCAGCCAAGGGACTGTTGAGGACACCGGGGAGCTGTTTTTT. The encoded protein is CASSQGTVEDTGELFF.

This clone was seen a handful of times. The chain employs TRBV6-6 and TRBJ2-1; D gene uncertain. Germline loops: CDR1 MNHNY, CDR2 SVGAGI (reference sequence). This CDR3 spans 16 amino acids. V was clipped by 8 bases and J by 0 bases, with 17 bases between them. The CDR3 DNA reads TGTGCCAGCCTTCCGGCCGGGTCCCCCTCCTACAATGAGCAGTTCTTC. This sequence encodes CASLPAGSPSYNEQFF.

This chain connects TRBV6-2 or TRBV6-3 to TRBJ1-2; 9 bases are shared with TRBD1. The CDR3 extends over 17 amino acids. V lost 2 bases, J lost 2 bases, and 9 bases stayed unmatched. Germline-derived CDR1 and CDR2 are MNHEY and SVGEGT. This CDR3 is CASSYLQGALLNYGYTF. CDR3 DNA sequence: TGTGCCAGCAGTTACCTACAGGGGGCTCTACTCAACTATGGCTACACCTTC.

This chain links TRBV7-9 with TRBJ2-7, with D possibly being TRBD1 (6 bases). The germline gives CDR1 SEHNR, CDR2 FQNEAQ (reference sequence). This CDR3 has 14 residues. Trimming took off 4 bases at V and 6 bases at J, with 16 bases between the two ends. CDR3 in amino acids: CASSYARQDPEQYV. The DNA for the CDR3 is TGTGCCAGCAGCTACGCCAGACAGGACCCCGAGCAGTACGTC.

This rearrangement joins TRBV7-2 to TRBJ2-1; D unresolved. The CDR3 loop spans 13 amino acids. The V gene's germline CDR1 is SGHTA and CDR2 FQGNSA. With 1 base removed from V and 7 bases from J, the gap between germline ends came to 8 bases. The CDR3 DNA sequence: TGTGCCAGCAGCTTAGTTCCTGCGAATGAGCAGTTCTTC. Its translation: CASSLVPANEQFF. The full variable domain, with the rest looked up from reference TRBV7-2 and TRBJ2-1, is GAGVSQSPSNKVTEKGKDVELRCDPISGHTALYWYRQSLGQGLEFLIYFQGNSAPDKSGLPSDRFSAERTGGSVSTLTIQRTQQEDSAVYLCASSLVPANEQFFGPGTRLTVL.

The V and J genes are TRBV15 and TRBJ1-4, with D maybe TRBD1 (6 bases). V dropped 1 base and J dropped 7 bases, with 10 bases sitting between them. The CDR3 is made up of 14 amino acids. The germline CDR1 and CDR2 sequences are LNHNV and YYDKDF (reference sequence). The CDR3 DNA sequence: TGTGCCACCAGCAGAGGGACAGTTGGTGAAAAACTGTTTTTT. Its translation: CATSRGTVGEKLFF.

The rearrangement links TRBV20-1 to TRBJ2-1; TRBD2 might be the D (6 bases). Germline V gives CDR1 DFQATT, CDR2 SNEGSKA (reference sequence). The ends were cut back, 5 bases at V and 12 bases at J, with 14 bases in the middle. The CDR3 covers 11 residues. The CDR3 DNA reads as TGCAGTGCTCGCAGCGGGCCGGGGCAGTTCTTC. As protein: CSARSGPGQFF.

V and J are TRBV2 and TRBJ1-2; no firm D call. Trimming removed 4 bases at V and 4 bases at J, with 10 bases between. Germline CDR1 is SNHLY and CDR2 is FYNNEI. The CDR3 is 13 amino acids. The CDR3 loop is CASSGRESYGYTF. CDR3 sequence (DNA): TGTGCCAGCAGTGGGCGGGAGTCCTATGGCTACACCTTC. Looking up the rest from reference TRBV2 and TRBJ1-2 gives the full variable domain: EPEVTQTPSHQVTQMGQEVILRCVPISNHLYFYWYRQILGQKVEFLVSFYNNEISEKSEIFDDQFSVERPDGSNFTLKIRSTKLEDSAMYFCASSGRESYGYTFGSGTRLTVV.

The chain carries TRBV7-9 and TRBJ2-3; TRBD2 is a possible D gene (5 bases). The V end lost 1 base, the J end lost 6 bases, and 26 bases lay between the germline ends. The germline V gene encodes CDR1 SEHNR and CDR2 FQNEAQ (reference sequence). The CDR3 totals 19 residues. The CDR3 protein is CASSLGPQARASLWDTQYF. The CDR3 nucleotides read TGTGCCAGCAGCTTAGGTCCTCAGGCGCGGGCCTCTTTGTGGGATACGCAGTATTTT. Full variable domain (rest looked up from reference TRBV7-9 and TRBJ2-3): DTGVSQNPRHKITKRGQNVTFRCDPISEHNRLYWYRQTLGQGPEFLTYFQNEAQLEKSRLLSDRFSAERPKGSFSTLEIQRTEQGDSAMYLCASSLGPQARASLWDTQYFGPGTRLTVL.